The T cell receptor beta chain described here comes from a study of blood T cell repertoires in COVID-19. At the level of the study: Donors in the United States, Italy and Spain gave samples during acute or convalescent COVID-19. PBMCs, B-cell-depleted T cells, or T cells provided the cDNA or gDNA that made up the material.

Looked up from germline, CDR1 is LGHDT and CDR2 is YNNKEL (reference sequence). This CDR3 has 15 amino acids. Between the trimmed V and J ends, which lost 4 bases and 0 bases, there was a span of 12 bases. Per the original methods: Estimation of nucleated cell counts was performed using reference gene primer amplification. Using immunoSEQ multiplex PCR, the repertoire was profiled, and TCRdb retains in-frame clones only, with some absent. Clonal size and the V and J genes are those of that table, whereas D and trimming came from the DNA. The repertoire holds 40,000 to 65,000 clones, more than 80% seen once, with 2.5% to 3% in the top ten.

The sample was peripheral blood. The chain is built from TRBV3-1 (or the pseudogene TRBV3-2) and TRBJ1-2; no reliable D call. The TCR sequence derives from an elderly man with acute or convalescent COVID-19. The CDR3 spells CASSLAAGTNYGYTF. CDR3 nucleotide sequence: TGTGCCAGCAGCCTAGCGGCAGGAACTAACTATGGCTACACCTTC.